This is a list of T cell receptor beta chains from one sample in a study of T cell repertoires in cytomegalovirus infection. TCRdb reanalysed the reads using MiXCR and keeps one entry per CDR3 protein. The profile shows about 490,000 distinct CDR3 sequences, around 11% of them singletons. The sequenced sample consisted of PBMCs. Receptor source: a human donor in good health (CMV status not recorded). Some clones in this sample may be carry-over from other donors' samples. Both conserved end residues are part of each CDR3. D genes are given only for firm matches. Clone size is stated in some rows and not others, as once, few, many or a class when expanded.

j_call: TRBJ2-1
d_call: TRBD2
clone_size: .
v_call: TRBV19
cdr3_length: 16
cdr3_aa: CASSIEGLAGAREQFF
cdr3_nt: TGTGCCAGTAGTATAGAAGGACTAGCGGGAGCCCGCGAGCAGTTCTTC

j_call: TRBJ1-1
d_call: .
clone_size: few
v_call: TRBV11-2
cdr3_length: 13
cdr3_aa: CASSLALSTEAFF
cdr3_nt: TGTGCCAGCAGCTTAGCACTTTCTACTGAAGCTTTCTTT

j_call: TRBJ2-1
d_call: .
clone_size: few
v_call: TRBV27
cdr3_length: 18
cdr3_aa: CASSFGQLSFFRRGEQFF
cdr3_nt: TGTGCCAGCAGTTTTGGCCAGTTGAGCTTCTTTCGGCGTGGGGAGCAGTTCTTC

j_call: TRBJ1-5
d_call: TRBD1
clone_size: many
v_call: TRBV7-8
cdr3_length: 19
cdr3_aa: CASSPRQGEYGSGGQPQHF
cdr3_nt: TGTGCCAGCAGCCCAAGACAGGGTGAATATGGCTCAGGTGGTCAGCCCCAGCATTTT

j_call: TRBJ2-5
d_call: TRBD2
clone_size: few
v_call: TRBV2
cdr3_length: 13
cdr3_aa: CASRQNPSGGHYF
cdr3_nt: TGTGCCAGCAGGCAGAATCCTAGCGGGGGACATTACTTC

j_call: TRBJ2-7
d_call: TRBD2
clone_size: many
v_call: TRBV28
cdr3_length: 15
cdr3_aa: CASTSPGGPTYEQYF
cdr3_nt: TGTGCCAGCACCAGCCCGGGGGGACCCACCTACGAGCAGTACTTC

j_call: TRBJ1-1
d_call: TRBD1
clone_size: many
v_call: TRBV4-1
cdr3_length: 15
cdr3_aa: CASSHLGTANTEAFF
cdr3_nt: TGCGCCAGCAGCCACCTCGGGACAGCGAACACTGAAGCTTTCTTT

j_call: TRBJ1-1
d_call: .
clone_size: many
v_call: TRBV7-9
cdr3_length: 17
cdr3_aa: CASSSLQVRGENTEAFF
cdr3_nt: TGTGCCAGCAGCTCTCTCCAGGTCCGGGGCGAGAACACTGAAGCTTTCTTT

j_call: TRBJ2-5
d_call: .
clone_size: .
v_call: TRBV5-4
cdr3_length: 15
cdr3_aa: CASSSLRGTQETQYF
cdr3_nt: TGTGCCAGCAGCTCCTTGAGGGGGACCCAAGAGACCCAGTACTTC

j_call: TRBJ1-1
d_call: .
clone_size: few
v_call: TRBV4-1
cdr3_length: 15
cdr3_aa: CASSQDVRGTTEAFF
cdr3_nt: TGCGCCAGCAGCCAAGATGTGAGGGGGACCACTGAAGCTTTCTTT

j_call: TRBJ2-6
d_call: .
clone_size: many
v_call: TRBV4-1
cdr3_length: 16
cdr3_aa: CASSQDRTTGANVLTF
cdr3_nt: TGCGCCAGCAGCCAAGATAGGACAACTGGGGCCAACGTCCTGACTTTC

j_call: TRBJ2-1
d_call: TRBD2
clone_size: many
v_call: TRBV28
cdr3_length: 14
cdr3_aa: CASRLADGTSEQFF
cdr3_nt: TGTGCCAGCAGACTAGCGGACGGGACGAGCGAGCAGTTCTTC

j_call: TRBJ1-1
d_call: .
clone_size: many
v_call: TRBV28
cdr3_length: 16
cdr3_aa: CASSLGSAGGNTEAFF
cdr3_nt: TGTGCCAGCAGTCTCGGGTCGGCAGGTGGGAACACTGAAGCTTTCTTT

j_call: TRBJ2-1
d_call: TRBD2
clone_size: many
v_call: TRBV5-5
cdr3_length: 18
cdr3_aa: CASRFQRLAGAMGGEQFF
cdr3_nt: TGTGCCAGCAGATTCCAACGACTAGCGGGGGCTATGGGCGGTGAGCAGTTCTTC

j_call: TRBJ2-7
d_call: .
clone_size: many
v_call: TRBV11-2
cdr3_length: 12
cdr3_aa: CASTFSDYEQYF
cdr3_nt: TGTGCCAGCACCTTCTCCGACTACGAGCAGTACTTC

j_call: TRBJ1-1
d_call: .
clone_size: few
v_call: TRBV9
cdr3_length: 13
cdr3_aa: CASSGRGSTEAFF
cdr3_nt: TGTGCCAGCAGCGGCCGGGGCAGCACTGAAGCTTTCTTT

j_call: TRBJ1-2
d_call: .
clone_size: few
v_call: TRBV19
cdr3_length: 12
cdr3_aa: CASRDSSYGYTF
cdr3_nt: TGTGCCAGTAGGGACAGCAGCTATGGCTACACCTTC

j_call: TRBJ2-4
d_call: .
clone_size: many
v_call: TRBV20-1
cdr3_length: 16
cdr3_aa: CSATNPTDIAKNIQYF
cdr3_nt: TGCAGTGCTACCAACCCGACCGACATAGCCAAAAACATTCAGTACTTC

j_call: TRBJ2-7
d_call: .
clone_size: .
v_call: TRBV10-3
cdr3_length: 14
cdr3_aa: CAIRGASSSYEQYF
cdr3_nt: TGTGCCATCAGGGGGGCCTCGAGCTCCTACGAGCAGTACTTC

j_call: TRBJ1-6
d_call: TRBD1
clone_size: many
v_call: TRBV12-3/TRBV12-4
cdr3_length: 14
cdr3_aa: CASSQQGDNSPLHF
cdr3_nt: TGTGCCAGCAGCCAACAGGGGGATAATTCACCCCTCCACTTT

j_call: TRBJ1-5
d_call: TRBD1
clone_size: .
v_call: TRBV25-1
cdr3_length: 14
cdr3_aa: CASSGGQGGQPQHF
cdr3_nt: TGTGCCAGCAGTGGAGGACAGGGGGGTCAGCCCCAGCATTTT

j_call: TRBJ2-2
d_call: .
clone_size: few
v_call: TRBV20-1
cdr3_length: 12
cdr3_aa: CSAARVTGELFF
cdr3_nt: TGCAGTGCTGCCAGGGTCACCGGGGAGCTGTTTTTT

j_call: TRBJ2-2
d_call: .
clone_size: many
v_call: TRBV30
cdr3_length: 11
cdr3_aa: CARGNTGELFF
cdr3_nt: TGTGCTAGGGGGAACACCGGGGAGCTGTTTTTT

j_call: TRBJ2-2
d_call: TRBD1
clone_size: many
v_call: TRBV7-7
cdr3_length: 14
cdr3_aa: CASSLQGRTGELFF
cdr3_nt: TGTGCTAGCAGCTTACAGGGGCGGACCGGGGAGCTGTTTTTT

j_call: TRBJ2-1
d_call: TRBD2
clone_size: many
v_call: TRBV12-3/TRBV12-4
cdr3_length: 15
cdr3_aa: CASRVTSGTYNEQFF
cdr3_nt: TGTGCCAGCAGGGTGACTAGCGGCACCTACAATGAGCAGTTCTTC

j_call: TRBJ2-1
d_call: TRBD2
clone_size: many
v_call: TRBV27
cdr3_length: 19
cdr3_aa: CASGSAGLAGGTAYNEQFF
cdr3_nt: TGTGCCAGCGGAAGTGCGGGACTAGCGGGAGGAACGGCCTACAATGAGCAGTTCTTC